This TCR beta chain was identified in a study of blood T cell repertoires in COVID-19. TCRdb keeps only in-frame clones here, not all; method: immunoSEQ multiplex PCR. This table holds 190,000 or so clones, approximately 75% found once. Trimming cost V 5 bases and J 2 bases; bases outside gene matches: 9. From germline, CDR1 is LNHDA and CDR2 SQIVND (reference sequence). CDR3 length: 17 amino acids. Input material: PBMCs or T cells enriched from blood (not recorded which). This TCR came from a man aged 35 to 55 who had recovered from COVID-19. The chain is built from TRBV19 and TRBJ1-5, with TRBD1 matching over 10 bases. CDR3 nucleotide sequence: TGTGCCAGTAGTCCATTCGGACAGGGGGATGGCAATCAGCCCCAGCATTTT. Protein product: CASSPFGQGDGNQPQHF.